Listed below are T cell receptor beta chains from one sample, sequenced in a study of T cells in Graves' hyperthyroidism and ophthalmopathy. Using its own MiXCR run on the multiplex PCR reads, TCRdb lists one record per CDR3 protein. This table holds roughly 550,000 distinct CDR3 sequences, about 16% found once. The sequencing input was blood. The receptors derive from a woman under 40 with Graves' ophthalmopathy. Each CDR3 is given without its conserved first and last residue.

j_call	v_call	cdr3_aa
TRBJ2-1	TRBV10-1	ASSAASGVYNEQF
TRBJ1-1	TRBV2	ASPTGGRNTEAF
TRBJ1-3	TRBV6-2/TRBV6-3	ASSSWTVSSGNTIY
TRBJ1-5	TRBV15	ATSRDYGKGNQPQH
TRBJ2-5	TRBV7-8	ASSLVNMVYRETQY
TRBJ2-2	TRBV28	ASSLMEGTITGELF
TRBJ2-7	TRBV25-1	ASSMAYEQY
TRBJ1-1	TRBV7-2	ASSQGGANTEAF
TRBJ1-1	TRBV30	AWSVQTEAF
TRBJ1-1	TRBV20-1	SARDMADTEAF
TRBJ2-3	TRBV10-2	ASSESGNTQY
TRBJ2-4	TRBV27	ATYKGGVENIQY
TRBJ1-1	TRBV19	ASRRTTGAEAF
TRBJ1-5	TRBV30	AWNSGGGGQPQH
TRBJ2-3	TRBV10-2	ASSASGSTDTQY
TRBJ2-1	TRBV24-1	ATSDPDRGRHNEQF
TRBJ1-1	TRBV6-1	ASRSDRSGEAF
TRBJ1-1	TRBV7-3	ASSLEASRSEAF
TRBJ2-1	TRBV3-1	ASSPGLADEQF
TRBJ2-3	TRBV11-3	ASSLDQPDTQY
TRBJ2-5	TRBV7-2	ASSPQDRQETQY
TRBJ2-7	TRBV7-8	ATTPDRVVHEQY
TRBJ2-5	TRBV10-3	AISRDGLYQETQY
TRBJ2-5	TRBV7-2	ASSLHPSQTQY
TRBJ2-7	TRBV11-2	ASSLDRGRVDEQY
TRBJ1-1	TRBV30	AWILFDRANTEAF
TRBJ2-5	TRBV5-1	ASSIGLRLGETQY
TRBJ2-5	TRBV6-1	ASEDNWARTAQETQY
TRBJ2-7	TRBV9	ASSVGQSSYEQY
TRBJ2-7	TRBV27	ASSMIPPSGTASYEQY
TRBJ2-2	TRBV19	ASSVQGAHRELF
TRBJ2-5	TRBV7-8	ASSARDRKPQETQY
TRBJ2-7	TRBV29-1	SVEVNGGFEQY
TRBJ1-1	TRBV20-1	SAEGQGARNTEAF
TRBJ2-7	TRBV2	ASSEAGHHEQY
TRBJ1-6	TRBV6-1	ASSEASRHRSPLH
TRBJ2-7	TRBV3-1	ASSRQGGPDYEQY
TRBJ2-7	TRBV7-9	ASSQRLVQGIDGQY
TRBJ1-1	TRBV6-5	ASSFNGPMNTEAF
TRBJ1-4	TRBV4-3	ASSQDGAAEKLF
TRBJ2-2	TRBV28	ASSSWTTTNTGELF
TRBJ2-5	TRBV7-2	ASSLRGGRETQY
TRBJ2-7	TRBV5-7	ASSLVAGWLYEQY
TRBJ1-1	TRBV19	ASSIDTTGFLVNTEAF
TRBJ1-1	TRBV19	ASSSRQGTEAF
TRBJ2-3	TRBV25-1	ASGQGRTDTQY
TRBJ2-2	TRBV6-4	ASSQERNTGELF